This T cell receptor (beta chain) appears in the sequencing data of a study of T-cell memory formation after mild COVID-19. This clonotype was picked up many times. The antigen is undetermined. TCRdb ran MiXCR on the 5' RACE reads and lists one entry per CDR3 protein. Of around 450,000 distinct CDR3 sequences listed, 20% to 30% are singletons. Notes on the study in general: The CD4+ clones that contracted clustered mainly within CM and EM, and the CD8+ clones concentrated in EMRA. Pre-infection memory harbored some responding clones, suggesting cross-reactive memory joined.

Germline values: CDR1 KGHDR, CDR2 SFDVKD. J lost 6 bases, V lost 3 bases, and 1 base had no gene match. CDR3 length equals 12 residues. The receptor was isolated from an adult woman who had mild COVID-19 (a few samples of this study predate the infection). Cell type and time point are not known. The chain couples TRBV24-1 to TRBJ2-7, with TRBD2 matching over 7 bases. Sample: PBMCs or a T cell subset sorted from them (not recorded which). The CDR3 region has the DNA TGTGCCACCAGTGATCCGGGAGGCGAGCAGTACTTC. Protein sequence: CATSDPGGEQYF.